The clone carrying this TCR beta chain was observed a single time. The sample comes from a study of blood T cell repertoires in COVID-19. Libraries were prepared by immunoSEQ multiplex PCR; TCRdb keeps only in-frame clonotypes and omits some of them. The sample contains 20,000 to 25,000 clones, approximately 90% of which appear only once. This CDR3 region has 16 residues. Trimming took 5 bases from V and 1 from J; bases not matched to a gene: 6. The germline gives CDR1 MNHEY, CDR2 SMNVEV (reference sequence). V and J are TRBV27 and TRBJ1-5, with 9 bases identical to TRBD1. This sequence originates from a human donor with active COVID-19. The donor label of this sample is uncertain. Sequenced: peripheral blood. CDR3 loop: CASSLRQGGSNQPQHF. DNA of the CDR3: TGTGCCAGCAGTCTCCGACAGGGGGGCAGCAATCAGCCCCAGCATTTT.